This T cell receptor beta chain originates from a study of human T cells and chemical hapten exposure. Across the whole study: Each week of the roughly 26-week study, patients had diphenylcyclopropenone applied to the scalp.

Sample time point: patch test 3, about 24 weeks after DPC sensitization. Sample treatment: therapeutic diphenylcyclopropenone sensitization with weekly scalp DPC. Germline assignment: CDR1 KGHSH and CDR2 LQKENI. This CDR3 is 15 amino acids long. Trimming at V came to 2 bases and at J to 0 bases, leaving 2 bases not matched to a gene. TCRdb reprocessed the RACE reads with MiXCR, giving one entry per CDR3 protein. The profile shows approximately 97,000 distinct CDR3 sequences, 25% to 35% of them singletons. The J gene is TRBJ2-3, the V gene TRBV18, with 7 bases matching TRBD1. This TCR was sampled from a middle-aged man with alopecia areata. Some clones in this sample may be carry-over from other donors' samples. Sequenced material: whole blood, taken in connection with sensitization to the hapten diphenylcyclopropenone (DPC). This chain's CDR3 is CASSPTGASTDTQYF. CDR3 nucleotide sequence: TGTGCCAGCTCACCAACAGGGGCCAGCACAGATACGCAGTATTTT.